What follows are 14 T cell receptor beta chains derived from one specimen sequenced in a study of T cell responses to AZD1222 COVID-19 vaccine. The repertoire was sequenced with immunoSEQ multiplex PCR; TCRdb's copy has only in-frame clones and lacks some. The sample has about 84,000 clones, around 88% seen once. The source was peripheral blood, collected 28 days after the second AZD1222 dose. The origin of the receptors is an adult who received the AZD1222 COVID-19 vaccine.

The count of this clone is one. CDR3: CASRISTGPMGYTF. CDR3 coding DNA: TGTGCCAGCAGAATCTCGACAGGGCCTATGGGCTACACCTTC. This chain uses TRBV28 with TRBJ1-2; 7 bases map to TRBD1. CDR1 is MDHEN, CDR2 SYDVKM, per germline. The CDR3 consists of 14 residues. Trimming at V came to 6 bases and at J to 8 bases, leaving 12 bases not matched to a gene.

This clone was detected once. The gene calls are TRBV18 and TRBJ2-1; TRBD2 matches at 12 bases. Germline CDR1 KGHSH, CDR2 LQKENI. This CDR3 contains 17 residues. Unmatched junction bases numbered 3, after V lost 3 bases and J lost 0 bases. The CDR3 here is CASSPLAGGSSYNEQFF. CDR3 DNA sequence: TGTGCCAGCTCACCCCTAGCGGGGGGGAGCTCCTACAATGAGCAGTTCTTC. The full variable domain, rest sourced from reference TRBV18 and TRBJ2-1, is NAGVMQNPRHLVRRRGQEARLRCSPMKGHSHVYWYRQLPEEGLKFMVYLQKENIIDESGMPKERFSAEFPKEGPSILRIQQVVRGDSAAYFCASSPLAGGSSYNEQFFGPGTRLTVL.

The rearrangement links TRBV6-2 or TRBV6-3 to TRBJ2-1; D not resolved. This CDR3 has 16 amino acids. Trimming removed 6 bases at V and 4 bases at J, with 19 bases between. Germline V gene lookup returns CDR1 MNHEY and CDR2 SVGEGT. CDR3 nucleotide sequence: TGTGCCAGCAGCTCCAAGAACCACGGAGCGTACAATGAGCAGTTCTTC. It specifies CASSSKNHGAYNEQFF.

The CDR3 is CASSPINHGYTF. The DNA of the CDR3 is TGTGCCAGCAGCCCCATAAATCATGGCTACACCTTC. The gene calls are TRBV7-8 and TRBJ1-2; D remains ambiguous. Germline values: CDR1 SGHVS, CDR2 FQNEAQ. The CDR3 loop spans 12 amino acids. V gave up 5 bases and J gave up 6 bases, with 10 bases separating them. The entire variable domain, with the rest obtained from reference TRBV7-8 and TRBJ1-2, is as follows: GAGVSQSPRYKVAKRGQDVALRCDPISGHVSLFWYQQALGQGPEFLTYFQNEAQLDKSGLPSDRFFAERPEGSVSTLKIQRTQQEDSAVYLCASSPINHGYTFGSGTRLTVV.

This chain links TRBV7-9 with TRBJ2-7; D might be TRBD2 (7 bases). Trimming took off 5 bases at V and 7 bases at J, with 30 bases between the two ends. The CDR3 totals 18 residues. Germline CDR1 is SEHNR and CDR2 is FQNEAQ (reference sequence). CDR3: CASSSRARGAAGGWEQYF. CDR3 nucleotides: TGTGCCAGCAGCAGCAGGGCCCGGGGGGCGGCCGGGGGCTGGGAGCAGTACTTC.

The V call is TRBV5-4, the J call TRBJ2-7; weak D call: TRBD2 (5 bases). Germline assignment: CDR1 SGHNT and CDR2 YYREEE (reference sequence). V was trimmed by 0 bases and J by 7 bases, leaving 11 bases between them. The CDR3 is 13 amino acids. CDR3 bases: TGTGCCAGCAGCTTGGGCGAGGGTCGAGAGCAGTACTTC. Protein: CASSLGEGREQYF.

The J gene is TRBJ2-7, the V gene TRBV3-1 (or the pseudogene TRBV3-2); 16 nucleotides match TRBD2. Looked up from germline, CDR1 is LGHDT and CDR2 is YNNKEL (reference sequence). Losses at the gene ends were 4 bases for V and 4 bases for J; bases not matched to a gene: 10. CDR3 size: 18 residues. CDR3 region: CASSPAGTSGGAAYEQYF. The CDR3, as DNA: TGTGCCAGCAGCCCCGCCGGGACTAGCGGGGGGGCGGCATACGAGCAGTACTTC.

V gene TRBV7-2 combines with J gene TRBJ1-5; 12 bases line up with TRBD1. CDR1 and CDR2 (germline): SGHTA, FQGNSA. V gave up 4 bases and J gave up 2 bases; unmatched junction bases: 12. This CDR3 is 19 amino acids long. The CDR3 protein is CASSWYPGQGAFGNQPQHF. CDR3 nucleotides: TGTGCCAGCAGCTGGTATCCGGGACAGGGGGCGTTCGGCAATCAGCCCCAGCATTTT.

This clone appeared once. The chain joins TRBV3-1 (or the pseudogene TRBV3-2) to TRBJ2-6; D is ambiguous. Trimming stripped 1 base from V and 0 bases from J, with 10 bases between. Per the germline V gene, CDR1 is LGHDT and CDR2 is YNNKEL (reference sequence). This CDR3 has 17 residues. CDR3 coding DNA: TGTGCCAGCAGCCAAGCGGTTGGTAGCTCTGGGGCCAACGTCCTGACTTTC. Protein product: CASSQAVGSSGANVLTF.

The rearrangement uses TRBV6-5 and TRBJ2-1; possibly TRBD1 for D (7 bases). Germline V gives CDR1 MNHEY, CDR2 SVGAGI. Trimming cost V 7 bases and J 8 bases, with 15 bases left between them. There are 13 residues in the CDR3. The CDR3 sequence is CASNTRGDYEQFF. For the CDR3, the DNA is TGTGCCAGCAACACCAGGGGGGACTATGAGCAGTTCTTC.

The J gene is TRBJ2-7, the V gene TRBV7-9, with D tentatively TRBD1 (6 bases). Germline V gene sequence: CDR1 SEHNR, CDR2 FQNEAQ (reference sequence). Trimming stripped 5 bases from V and 10 bases from J, with 12 bases between. The CDR3 spans 11 residues. CDR3 protein: CASSQDRRQYF. CDR3 DNA sequence: TGTGCCAGCAGCCAAGACAGGAGACAGTACTTC.

The chain employs TRBV6-5 and TRBJ2-1, with TRBD2 matching 7 bases. The CDR3 covers 12 residues. The V and J ends lost 6 bases and 8 bases, in that order; junction bases with no gene match: 4. The V gene's germline CDR1 is MNHEY and CDR2 SVGAGI. CDR3 DNA: TGTGCCAGCAGGGGGAGGGGACATGAGCAGTTCTTC. Translating gives CASRGRGHEQFF.

This sequence joins TRBV7-2 and TRBJ2-3, with D perhaps assigned TRBD1 or TRBD2 (6 bases each). CDR3 length: 14 amino acids. V dropped 5 bases and J dropped 6 bases, with 15 bases sitting between them. CDR1 is SGHTA, CDR2 FQGNSA, per germline. CDR3 nucleotide sequence: TGTGCCAGCAGCCCCGAGGGGGGCATGGATACGCAGTATTTT. Protein sequence: CASSPEGGMDTQYF.

This chain uses TRBV19 with TRBJ1-2, with no clear D. CDR1 and CDR2 from the germline V gene are LNHDA and SQIVND (reference sequence). Trimming took 0 bases from V and 4 from J, leaving 6 bases between them. The CDR3 sequence is 13 residues long. CDR3 sequence (DNA): TGTGCCAGTAGTATAGAAGGGAGCTATGGCTACACCTTC. This gives the protein CASSIEGSYGYTF. The variable domain in full, with the rest retrieved from reference TRBV19 and TRBJ1-2, is DGGITQSPKYLFRKEGQNVTLSCEQNLNHDAMYWYRQDPGQGLRLIYYSQIVNDFQKGDIAEGYSVSREKKESFPLTVTSAQKNPTAFYLCASSIEGSYGYTFGSGTRLTVV.